The rows below give T cell receptor beta chains drawn from one sample of a study of PD-1 blockade in classical Hodgkin lymphoma. This table comes from immunoSEQ multiplex PCR, and its TCRdb copy is limited to in-frame clones, with some not included. This sample has 15,000 or so clones, with around 88% found just once. The specimen comprised peripheral blood mononuclear cells (PBMCs), sampled before the second cycle of nivolumab. These receptors originate from a human donor with classical Hodgkin lymphoma. The CDR3 runs from the conserved cysteine through the conserved F or W. The D gene is left open where the match is weak. Clone sizes are given selectively: once, few, many, or a class where the clone is expanded.

cdr3_aa	cdr3_nt	v_call	j_call	clone_size	d_call
CAWSACGTGINEKLFF	TGTGCCTGGAGCGCCTGTGGGACAGGAATTAATGAAAAACTGTTTTTT	TRBV30	TRBJ1-4	NA	TRBD1
CAISESIGSNYGYTF	TGTGCCATCAGTGAGTCAATCGGATCTAACTATGGCTACACCTTC	TRBV10-3	TRBJ1-2	NA	NA
CASSLRGVTGELFF	TGTGCCAGCAGCTTGAGGGGGGTTACCGGGGAGCTGTTTTTT	TRBV5-4	TRBJ2-2	NA	NA
CASSVRDPAEAFF	TGTGCCAGCAGTGTACGGGACCCAGCTGAAGCTTTCTTT	TRBV28	TRBJ1-1	NA	NA
CSGGQGATGELFF	TGCAGCGGGGGACAGGGGGCAACCGGGGAGCTGTTTTTT	TRBV29-1	TRBJ2-2	NA	TRBD1
CASSLDRNTEAFF	TGTGCCAGCTCACTCGACAGGAACACTGAAGCTTTCTTT	TRBV18	TRBJ1-1	NA	NA
CASSHGGTNTGELFF	TGTGCCAGCAGCCACGGGGGTACAAACACCGGGGAGCTGTTTTTT	TRBV5-4	TRBJ2-2	NA	NA
CASSLHRRGGPSGETQYF	TGTGCCAGCAGCTTACATCGTAGGGGGGGTCCGTCCGGGGAGACCCAGTACTTC	TRBV7-2	TRBJ2-5	NA	NA
CASSQREGSNQPQHF	TGCGCCAGCAGCCAAAGGGAAGGTAGCAATCAGCCCCAGCATTTT	TRBV4-3	TRBJ1-5	NA	NA
CASSQGGQPHQPQHF	TGTGCCAGCAGCCAGGGAGGACAGCCTCATCAGCCCCAGCATTTT	TRBV6-6	TRBJ1-5	NA	NA
CASSPRDSDSPLHF	TGCGCCAGCAGCCCCCGGGACAGTGACTCACCCCTCCACTTT	TRBV4-3	TRBJ1-6	NA	TRBD1
CASSSGPLWDTDTQYF	TGTGCCAGCAGTTCGGGACCTCTTTGGGACACAGATACGCAGTATTTT	TRBV27	TRBJ2-3	NA	NA
CASSQVRDREYEQFF	TGCGCCAGCAGCCAAGTTCGGGACAGGGAATATGAGCAGTTCTTC	TRBV4-3	TRBJ2-1	NA	TRBD1
CASSISGGYHNEQFF	TGTGCCAGTAGTATTAGCGGGGGGTACCACAATGAGCAGTTCTTC	TRBV19	TRBJ2-1	NA	TRBD2
CASSLVHRSGTGGGYTF	TGTGCCAGCAGCTTAGTGCACCGCTCCGGGACAGGGGGAGGCTACACCTTC	TRBV7-9	TRBJ1-2	few	TRBD1
CASSTRGLAGEARYNEQFF	TGCGCCAGCAGCACGAGGGGACTAGCGGGGGAGGCGCGCTACAATGAGCAGTTCTTC	TRBV5-1	TRBJ2-1	NA	TRBD2
CASDPGGVGETQYF	TGTGCCAGCGATCCGGGGGGCGTCGGCGAGACCCAGTACTTC	TRBV9	TRBJ2-5	few	NA
CASTQGWDTEAFF	TGTGCCAGTACGCAGGGTTGGGACACTGAAGCTTTCTTT	TRBV19	TRBJ1-1	NA	NA
CASSLGRTEGTEAFF	TGTGCCAGCAGCTTAGGGCGGACAGAGGGCACTGAAGCTTTCTTT	TRBV7-2	TRBJ1-1	NA	NA
CASSLGTGEVGGNQPQHF	TGTGCCAGCAGTTTAGGGACAGGGGAAGTAGGAGGCAATCAGCCCCAGCATTTT	TRBV28	TRBJ1-5	NA	TRBD1
CASSSYSGQETQYF	TGTGCCAGCAGTTCCTACTCCGGCCAAGAGACCCAGTACTTC	TRBV27	TRBJ2-5	NA	NA
CASSQRGRTGGDNGQYF	TGCGCCAGCAGTCAACGCGGCAGGACAGGGGGCGATAATGGGCAGTACTTC	TRBV23-1	TRBJ2-7	NA	TRBD1
CASSEGTGRGFQETQYF	TGTGCCAGCAGTGAAGGAACAGGTCGAGGGTTTCAAGAGACCCAGTACTTC	TRBV2	TRBJ2-5	NA	NA
CASSVGSNTEAFF	TGTGCCAGCAGCGTAGGGTCGAACACTGAAGCTTTCTTT	TRBV9	TRBJ1-1	few	NA
CASSLDGYNSPLHF	TGTGCCAGCAGCTTAGACGGGTATAATTCACCCCTCCACTTT	TRBV11-3	TRBJ1-6	few	NA
CSVEQARGSSGANVLTF	TGCAGCGTTGAACAGGCTCGAGGGAGCTCTGGGGCCAACGTCCTGACTTTC	TRBV29-1	TRBJ2-6	NA	NA
CASSFPIAEAFF	TGTGCCAGCAGCTTCCCAATAGCTGAAGCTTTCTTT	TRBV5-3	TRBJ1-1	NA	NA
CASSQDRGYQPQHF	TGCGCCAGCAGCCAAGATCGGGGGTATCAGCCCCAGCATTTT	TRBV4-3	TRBJ1-5	NA	NA
CASSLGASEDEKLFF	TGTGCCAGCAGCTTAGGCGCGTCGGAGGATGAAAAACTGTTTTTT	TRBV7-2	TRBJ1-4	NA	NA
CASSPLWGIQETQYF	TGTGCCAGCTCACCACTTTGGGGAATTCAAGAGACCCAGTACTTC	TRBV18	TRBJ2-5	NA	NA
CASSQNRGPNSGNTIYF	TGTGCCAGCTCACAAAACAGGGGGCCTAACTCTGGAAACACCATATATTTT	TRBV18	TRBJ1-3	NA	TRBD1
CASSPTGSNEKLFF	TGTGCCAGCTCACCGACAGGGTCTAATGAAAAACTGTTTTTT	TRBV18	TRBJ1-4	once	TRBD1
CASGPRTGSAYEQYF	TGTGCCAGCGGACCTAGGACAGGGTCGGCCTACGAGCAGTACTTC	TRBV14	TRBJ2-7	NA	TRBD1
CASSPRGGNQPQHF	TGTGCCAGCAGTCCCAGGGGTGGTAATCAGCCCCAGCATTTT	TRBV7-2	TRBJ1-5	NA	NA
CASSLARGQPHDGNTIYF	TGTGCCAGCAGCTTAGCTCGGGGACAGCCGCACGATGGAAACACCATATATTTT	TRBV7-9	TRBJ1-3	NA	TRBD1
CASSPGTGSYEQYF	TGTGCCAGCAGCCCCGGGACAGGCTCCTACGAGCAGTACTTC	TRBV6-5	TRBJ2-7	NA	TRBD1
CASSTRLGRYGYTF	TGTGCCAGCAGTACACGACTAGGGCGCTATGGCTACACCTTC	TRBV27	TRBJ1-2	NA	NA
CASSPQGDYGYTF	TGTGCCAGCAGCCCTCAGGGGGACTATGGCTACACCTTC	TRBV5-4	TRBJ1-2	NA	TRBD1
CASSQASGLRETQYF	TGCGCCAGCAGCCAAGCCTCGGGACTAAGAGAGACCCAGTACTTC	TRBV4-1	TRBJ2-5	NA	TRBD2
CASSLWSGEGTEAFF	TGTGCCAGCAGCTTATGGTCTGGGGAGGGCACTGAAGCTTTCTTT	TRBV7-3	TRBJ1-1	NA	NA
CASSITGASGANVLTF	TGTGCCAGCAGTATTACAGGGGCCTCTGGGGCCAACGTCCTGACTTTC	TRBV27	TRBJ2-6	NA	TRBD1
CAISEWDPLDSPLHF	TGTGCCATCAGTGAGTGGGACCCTTTGGATTCACCCCTCCACTTT	TRBV10-3	TRBJ1-6	few	NA
CASGSVLSTEAFF	TGTGCTAGTGGTTCCGTTTTGAGCACTGAAGCTTTCTTT	TRBV12-5	TRBJ1-1	NA	NA
CASSPSGGYGNTIYF	TGTGCCAGCAGCCCAAGTGGGGGTTACGGAAACACCATATATTTT	TRBV7-3	TRBJ1-3	NA	NA